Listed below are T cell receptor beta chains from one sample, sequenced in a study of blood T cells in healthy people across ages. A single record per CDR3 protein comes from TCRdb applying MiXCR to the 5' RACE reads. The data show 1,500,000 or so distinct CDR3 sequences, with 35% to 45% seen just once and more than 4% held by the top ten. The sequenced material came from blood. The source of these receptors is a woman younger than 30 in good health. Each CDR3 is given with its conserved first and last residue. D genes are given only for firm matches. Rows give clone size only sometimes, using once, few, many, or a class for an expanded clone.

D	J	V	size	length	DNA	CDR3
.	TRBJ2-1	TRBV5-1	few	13	TGCGCCAGCAGCGACGACGGATACAATGAGCAGTTCTTC	CASSDDGYNEQFF
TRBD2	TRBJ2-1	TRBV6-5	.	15	TGTGCCACAACGGTAGCGGGAGCATCCTACAATGAGCAGTTCTTC	CATTVAGASYNEQFF
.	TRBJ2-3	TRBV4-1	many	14	TGCGCCAGCAGCCAAAGGGAGGACTCAGATACGCAGTATTTT	CASSQREDSDTQYF
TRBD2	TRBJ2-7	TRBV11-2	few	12	TGTGCCAGCAGCTCGACTAGCCACGAGCAGTACTTC	CASSSTSHEQYF
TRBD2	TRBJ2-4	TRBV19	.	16	TGTGCCAGTAGTGGACTAGCGGGAGATCGGTCAAACATTCAGTACTTC	CASSGLAGDRSNIQYF
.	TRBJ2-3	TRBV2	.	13	TGTGCCAGCCGTGGGCAGGCCACAGATACGCAGTATTTT	CASRGQATDTQYF
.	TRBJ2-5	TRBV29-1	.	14	TGCAGCGTTAAATCCGCCCAGGGCCTGCAGACCCAGTACTTC	CSVKSAQGLQTQYF
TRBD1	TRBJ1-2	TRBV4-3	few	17	TGCGCCAGCAGCCAAGATGTGGGACAGGGGGAAAACTATGGCTACACCTTC	CASSQDVGQGENYGYTF
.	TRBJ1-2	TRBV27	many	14	TGTGCCAGCAGTTTATCGGACACCAACTATGGCTACACCTTC	CASSLSDTNYGYTF
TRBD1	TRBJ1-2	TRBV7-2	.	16	TGTGCCAGCAGCTTAGGGACAGGAGCGGAGCTCATCGGCTACACCTTC	CASSLGTGAELIGYTF
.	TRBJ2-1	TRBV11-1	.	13	TGTGCCAGCAGCGAAGAACGGTACAATGAGCAGTTCTTC	CASSEERYNEQFF
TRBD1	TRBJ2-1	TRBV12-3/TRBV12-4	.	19	TGTGCCAGCAGTTTCCGGCCCCACATGGACAGGGGGAATGGTAATGAGCAGTTCTTC	CASSFRPHMDRGNGNEQFF
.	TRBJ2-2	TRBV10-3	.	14	TGTGCCATCAGTGGTCCTGGGGATGCCGGGGAGCTGTTTTTT	CAISGPGDAGELFF
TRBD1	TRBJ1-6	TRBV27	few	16	TGTGCCAGCAGTCTTCGGGACAGCTCCTATAATTCACCCCTCCACTTT	CASSLRDSSYNSPLHF
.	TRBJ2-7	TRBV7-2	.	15	TGTGCCAGCAGCTTAGCCGGTAGTGGACCCTACGAGCAGTGCTTC	CASSLAGSGPYEQCF
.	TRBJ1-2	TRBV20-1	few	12	TGCAGTGCTAGCGGCCCGAACTATGGCTACACCTTC	CSASGPNYGYTF
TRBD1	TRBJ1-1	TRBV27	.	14	TGTGCCAGCAGTTGGACAGGGGGGGAGGCTGAAGCTTTCTTT	CASSWTGGEAEAFF
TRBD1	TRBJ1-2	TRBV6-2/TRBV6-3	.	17	TGTGCCAGCAGTTATGACCCGACAGGGGTCCGCCCTGATGGCTACACCTTC	CASSYDPTGVRPDGYTF
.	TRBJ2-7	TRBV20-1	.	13	TGCAGTGCTTACACCGGGACTTCTACCGAGCAGTACTTC	CSAYTGTSTEQYF
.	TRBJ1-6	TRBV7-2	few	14	TGTGCCGGACGATCTCAGGGAGGGAATTCACCCCTCCACTTT	CAGRSQGGNSPLHF
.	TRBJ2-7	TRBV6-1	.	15	TGTGCCAGCAGTGAAGTGTCGTCCAATGATTACGAGCAGTACTTC	CASSEVSSNDYEQYF
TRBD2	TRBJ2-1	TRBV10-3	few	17	TGTGCCATCAGTGACCCCCGGACTAGCGGGGGGCTGGATGAGCAGTTCTTC	CAISDPRTSGGLDEQFF
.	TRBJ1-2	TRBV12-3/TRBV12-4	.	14	TGTGCCAGCACCTTTACAGATGTAAACTATGGCTACACCTTC	CASTFTDVNYGYTF
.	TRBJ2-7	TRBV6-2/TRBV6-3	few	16	TGTGCCAGCAGTTACGGTGTGCGGGACATCTCCTACGAGCAGTACTTC	CASSYGVRDISYEQYF
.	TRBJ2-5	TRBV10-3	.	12	TGTGCCATCAGCCGGGACGGCTCGACCCAGTACTTC	CAISRDGSTQYF
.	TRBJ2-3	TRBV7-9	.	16	TGTGCCAGCAGCTTAAATTGGGAGCCGGGGACCGATACGCAGTATTTT	CASSLNWEPGTDTQYF
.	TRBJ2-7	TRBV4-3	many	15	TGTGCCAGCAGTTTCGGCCAGGGGTTATCCTACGAGCAGTACTTC	CASSFGQGLSYEQYF
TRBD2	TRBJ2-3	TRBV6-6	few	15	TGTGCCAGCAGTTACCCTAGCGGGAGGACAGATACGCAGTATTTT	CASSYPSGRTDTQYF
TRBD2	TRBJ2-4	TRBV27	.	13	TGTGCCAGCAAAATAGCGGGAGGGCCTGAGCAGTACTTC	CASKIAGGPEQYF
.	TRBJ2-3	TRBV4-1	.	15	TGCGCCAGCAGCCAAGGATTCCCCAGGAGCAATACGCAGTATTTT	CASSQGFPRSNTQYF
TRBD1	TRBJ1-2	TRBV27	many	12	TGTGCCAGCGGGCAGGGGGCCCGGCGGTACACCTTC	CASGQGARRYTF
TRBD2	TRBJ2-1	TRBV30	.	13	TGTGCCTGGACGACTAGCCTAAACAATGAGCAGTTCTTC	CAWTTSLNNEQFF
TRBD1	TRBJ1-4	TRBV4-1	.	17	TGCGCCAGCAGCCTAAAAGGTACCGGGACAGACCTGTGGAAACTGTTTTTT	CASSLKGTGTDLWKLFF
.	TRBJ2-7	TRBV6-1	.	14	TGTGCCAGCAGTGATGGTCTCAGGACCTACGAGCAGTACTTC	CASSDGLRTYEQYF
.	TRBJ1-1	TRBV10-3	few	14	TGTGCCATCAGTGACCCAGGGTTCGGCACTGAAGCTTTCTTT	CAISDPGFGTEAFF
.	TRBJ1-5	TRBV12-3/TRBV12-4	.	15	TGTGCCAGCAGTCCGGACATGGGGAACGATCAGCCCCAGCATTTT	CASSPDMGNDQPQHF
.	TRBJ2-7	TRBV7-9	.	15	TGTGCCAGCAGCTTAGACCGGGGCTCGGTTGGCGAGCAGTACTTC	CASSLDRGSVGEQYF
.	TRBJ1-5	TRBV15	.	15	TGTGCCACCAGCAGAGAATCCAGGGTGGGTCAGCCCCAGCATTTT	CATSRESRVGQPQHF
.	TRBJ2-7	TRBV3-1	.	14	TGTGCCAGCAGCCAAGCGGGTAGAGCCTACGAGCAGTACTTC	CASSQAGRAYEQYF
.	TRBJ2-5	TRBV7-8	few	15	TGTGCCAGCAGCTTAGGGAACGGGAAGCGCGAGACCCAGTACTTC	CASSLGNGKRETQYF
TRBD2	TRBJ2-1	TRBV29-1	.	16	TGCAACGTTGAGGGGCTAGCGGGGACTTTATACAATGAGCAGTTCTTC	CNVEGLAGTLYNEQFF
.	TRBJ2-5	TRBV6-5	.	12	TGTGCCAGCAGTTACCCCGCGGGTGAGCAGTACTTC	CASSYPAGEQYF
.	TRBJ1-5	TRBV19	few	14	TGTGCCAGTAGTATAGTGTGGAGCAATCAGCCCCAGCATTTT	CASSIVWSNQPQHF
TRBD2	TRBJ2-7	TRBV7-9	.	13	TGTGCCAGCAGCGTAGGACTAGAGGAGACCCGGTACTTC	CASSVGLEETRYF
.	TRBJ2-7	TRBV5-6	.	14	TGTGCCAGCAGCTTGGTTTCTGGGAGGCACGAGCAGTACTTC	CASSLVSGRHEQYF
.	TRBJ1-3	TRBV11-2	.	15	TGTGCCAGCAGCTTAGATCCCCGGCTAGGAAACACCATATATTTT	CASSLDPRLGNTIYF
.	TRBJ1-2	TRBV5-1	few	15	TGCGCCAGCAGCTTAGGAACAGCAACTAACTATGGCTACACCTTC	CASSLGTATNYGYTF
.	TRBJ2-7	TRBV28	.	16	TGTGCCAGCAGCACAAACAGGGCTATCTCCTACAATGAGCAGTACTTC	CASSTNRAISYNEQYF
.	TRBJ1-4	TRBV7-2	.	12	TGTGCCAGCAGCCCAAGACGAGGCGGGCTGTTTTTT	CASSPRRGGLFF
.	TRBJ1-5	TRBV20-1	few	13	TGCAGTGCTAGTAACGGACCCAATCAGCCCCAGCATTTT	CSASNGPNQPQHF
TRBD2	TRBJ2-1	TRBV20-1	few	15	TGCAGTGCTAGAGGTGGACTAGCGGCTTACAATGAGCAGTTCTTC	CSARGGLAAYNEQFF
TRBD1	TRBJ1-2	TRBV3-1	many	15	TGTGCCAGCAGCCAAGGGACAGGCTACTTTTATGGCTACACCTTC	CASSQGTGYFYGYTF
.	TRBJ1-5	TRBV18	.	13	TGTGCCAGCTCTCCCTCTCTCGAGCGGCCCCAGCATTTT	CASSPSLERPQHF